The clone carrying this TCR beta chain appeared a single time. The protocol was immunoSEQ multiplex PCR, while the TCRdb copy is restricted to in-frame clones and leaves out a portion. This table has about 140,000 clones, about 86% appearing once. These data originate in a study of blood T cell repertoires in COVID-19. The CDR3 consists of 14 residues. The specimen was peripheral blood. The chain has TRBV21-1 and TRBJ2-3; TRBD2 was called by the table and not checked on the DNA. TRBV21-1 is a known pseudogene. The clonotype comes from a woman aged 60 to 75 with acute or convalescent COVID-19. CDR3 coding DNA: TGTGCCAGCAGCATTAGGCTAGCCACCCCTACGCAGTATTTT. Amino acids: CASSIRLATPTQYF.